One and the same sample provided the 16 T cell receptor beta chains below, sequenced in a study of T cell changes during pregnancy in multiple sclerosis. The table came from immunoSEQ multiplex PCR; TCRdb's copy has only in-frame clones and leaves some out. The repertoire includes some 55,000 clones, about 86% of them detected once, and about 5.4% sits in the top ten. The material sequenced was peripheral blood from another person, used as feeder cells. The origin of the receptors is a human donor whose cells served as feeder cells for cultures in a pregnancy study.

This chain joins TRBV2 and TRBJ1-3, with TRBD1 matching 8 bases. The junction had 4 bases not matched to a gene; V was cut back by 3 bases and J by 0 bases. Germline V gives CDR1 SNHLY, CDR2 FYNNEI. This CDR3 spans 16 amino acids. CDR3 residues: CASSDGQGSSGNTIYF. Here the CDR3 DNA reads TGTGCCAGCAGTGACGGACAGGGATCCTCTGGAAACACCATATATTTT.

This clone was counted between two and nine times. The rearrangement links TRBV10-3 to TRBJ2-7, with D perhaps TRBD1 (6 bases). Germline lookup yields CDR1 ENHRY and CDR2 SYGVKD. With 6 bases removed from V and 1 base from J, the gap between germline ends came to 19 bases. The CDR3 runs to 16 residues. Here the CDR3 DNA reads TGTGCCATCAGCCCTTTCCGGGACAACGAGTCCTACGAGCAGTACTTC. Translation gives CAISPFRDNESYEQYF.

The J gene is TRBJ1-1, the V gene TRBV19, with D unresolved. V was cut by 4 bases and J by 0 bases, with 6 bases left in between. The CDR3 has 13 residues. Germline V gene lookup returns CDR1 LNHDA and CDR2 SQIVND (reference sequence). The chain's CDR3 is CASSTGLNTEAFF. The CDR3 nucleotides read TGTGCCAGTAGTACGGGTTTGAACACTGAAGCTTTCTTT.

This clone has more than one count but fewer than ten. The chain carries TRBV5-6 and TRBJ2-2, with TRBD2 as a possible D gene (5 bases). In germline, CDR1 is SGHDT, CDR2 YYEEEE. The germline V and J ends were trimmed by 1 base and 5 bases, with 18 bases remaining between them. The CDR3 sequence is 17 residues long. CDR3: CASSLLNRLPQTGELFF. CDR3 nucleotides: TGTGCCAGCAGCTTGTTGAACCGACTACCTCAAACCGGGGAGCTGTTTTTT.

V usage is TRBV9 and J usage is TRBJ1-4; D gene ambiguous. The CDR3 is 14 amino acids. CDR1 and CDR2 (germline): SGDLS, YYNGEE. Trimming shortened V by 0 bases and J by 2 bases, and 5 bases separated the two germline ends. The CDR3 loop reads CASSVEGTNEKLFF. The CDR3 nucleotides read TGTGCCAGCAGCGTAGAAGGGACTAATGAAAAACTGTTTTTT.

The CDR3 nucleotides are TGTGCCAGCAGCTTGGCGTCAGGGCGGGAGACCCAGTACTTC. It codes for CASSLASGRETQYF. The chain combines TRBV5-8 with TRBJ2-5, with a possible D match to TRBD1 (5 bases). CDR1 and CDR2 (germline): SGHTS, YDEGEE. V was clipped by 0 bases and J by 5 bases, with 11 bases between them. The CDR3 is made up of 14 amino acids.

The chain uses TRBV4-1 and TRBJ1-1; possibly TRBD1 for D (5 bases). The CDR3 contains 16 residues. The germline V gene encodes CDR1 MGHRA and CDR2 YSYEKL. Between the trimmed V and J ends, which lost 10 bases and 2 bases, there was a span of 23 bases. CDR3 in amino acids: CATPFWWSGLNTEAFF. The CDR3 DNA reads TGCGCCACCCCTTTTTGGTGGTCGGGACTAAACACTGAAGCTTTCTTT.

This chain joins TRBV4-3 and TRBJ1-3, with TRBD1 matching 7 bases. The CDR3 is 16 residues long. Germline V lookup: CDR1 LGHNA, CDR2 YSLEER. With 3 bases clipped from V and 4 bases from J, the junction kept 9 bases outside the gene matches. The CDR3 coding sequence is TGCGCCAGCAGCCACCTCCAGACAGGGCACGGAAACACCATATATTTT. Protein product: CASSHLQTGHGNTIYF.

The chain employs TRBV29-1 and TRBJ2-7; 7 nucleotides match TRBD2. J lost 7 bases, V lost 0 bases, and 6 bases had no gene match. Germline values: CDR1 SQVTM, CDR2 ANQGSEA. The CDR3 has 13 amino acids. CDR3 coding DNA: TGCAGCGTTGAAGACGCGGGGGTGGGGGAGCAGTACTTC. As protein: CSVEDAGVGEQYF.

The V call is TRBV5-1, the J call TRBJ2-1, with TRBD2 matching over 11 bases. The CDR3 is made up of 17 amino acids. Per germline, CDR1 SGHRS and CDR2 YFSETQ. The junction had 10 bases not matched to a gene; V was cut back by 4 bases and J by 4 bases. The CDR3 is CASSPLSASGGYNEQFF. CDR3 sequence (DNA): TGCGCCAGCAGCCCTTTATCCGCTAGCGGGGGGTACAATGAGCAGTTCTTC.

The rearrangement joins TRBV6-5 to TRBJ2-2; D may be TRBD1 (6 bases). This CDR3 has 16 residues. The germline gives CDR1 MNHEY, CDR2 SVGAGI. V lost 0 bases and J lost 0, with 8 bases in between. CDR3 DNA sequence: TGTGCCAGCAGTTACTCCAGGGGTTCGAACACCGGGGAGCTGTTTTTT. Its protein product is CASSYSRGSNTGELFF.

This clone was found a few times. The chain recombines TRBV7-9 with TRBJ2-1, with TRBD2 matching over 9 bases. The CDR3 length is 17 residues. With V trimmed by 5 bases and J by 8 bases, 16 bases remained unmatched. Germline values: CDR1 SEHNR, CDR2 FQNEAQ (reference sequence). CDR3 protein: CASSPMGGAGGYHEQFF. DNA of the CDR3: TGTGCCAGCAGCCCTATGGGGGGAGCGGGAGGTTACCATGAGCAGTTCTTC.

The CDR3 here is CASSTHRSDSYNEQFF. DNA for the CDR3: TGTGCCAGCAGCACCCACAGAAGCGATTCCTACAATGAGCAGTTCTTC. The chain combines TRBV9 with TRBJ2-1, with D hard to call. There are 16 residues in the CDR3. Per the germline V gene, CDR1 is SGDLS and CDR2 is YYNGEE. V lost 4 bases, J lost 1 base, and 15 bases lay in between.

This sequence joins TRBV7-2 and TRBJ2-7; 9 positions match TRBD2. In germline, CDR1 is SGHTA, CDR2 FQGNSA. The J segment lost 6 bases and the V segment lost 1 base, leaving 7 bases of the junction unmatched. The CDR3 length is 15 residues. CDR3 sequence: CASSLVSGSSSEQYF. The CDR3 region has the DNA TGTGCCAGCAGCTTAGTTAGCGGGAGTTCTAGCGAGCAGTACTTC.

CDR3 nucleotide sequence: TGTGCCAGCAGCCGGGACAGGGGGCAGTGGGAGACCCAGTACTTC. Residues: CASSRDRGQWETQYF. The chain combines TRBV2 with TRBJ2-5, with 12 nucleotides matching TRBD1. Germline assignment: CDR1 SNHLY and CDR2 FYNNEI. The CDR3 spans 15 residues. V gave up 6 bases and J gave up 5 bases; unmatched junction bases: 7.

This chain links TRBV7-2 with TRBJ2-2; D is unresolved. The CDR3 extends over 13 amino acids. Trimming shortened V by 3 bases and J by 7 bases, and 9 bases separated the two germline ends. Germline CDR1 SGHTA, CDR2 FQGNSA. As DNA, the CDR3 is TGTGCCAGCAGCTTTAAACCGGGCGGGGAGCTGTTTTTT. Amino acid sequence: CASSFKPGGELFF.